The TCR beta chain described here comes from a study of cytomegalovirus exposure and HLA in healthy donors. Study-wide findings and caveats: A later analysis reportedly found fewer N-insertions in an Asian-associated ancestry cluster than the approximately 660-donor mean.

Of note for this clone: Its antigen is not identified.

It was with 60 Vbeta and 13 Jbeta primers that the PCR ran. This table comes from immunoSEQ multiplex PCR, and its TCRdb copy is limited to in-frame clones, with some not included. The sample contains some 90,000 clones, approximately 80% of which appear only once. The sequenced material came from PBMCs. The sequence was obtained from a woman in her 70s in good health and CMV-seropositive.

In DNA, the CDR3 is TGTGCCAGCAGCGTAAAAGCGGGAGAATACAATGAGCAGTTCTTC. It codes for CASSVKAGEYNEQFF. This chain links TRBV9 with TRBJ2-1; 8 positions match TRBD2. Germline CDR1 is SGDLS and CDR2 is YYNGEE. The CDR3 loop spans 15 amino acids. V gave up 1 base and J gave up 4 bases; unmatched junction bases: 4.